This entry lists 25 T cell receptor beta chains sequenced from one sample in a study of CD8 T cells in ankylosing spondylitis. Each CDR3 protein gets one entry after TCRdb re-called the 5' RACE reads with MiXCR. The sample contains about 270,000 distinct CDR3 sequences, 32% of which appear only once. The sample comprised blood, either unsorted or a sorted T cell fraction (not recorded which). These receptors originate from a male donor with ankylosing spondylitis or in good health (not recorded which).

The CDR3 DNA is TGTGCCATCAGTGAGTCGGCAGTCGGGGGGGGCTACACCTTC. Amino acids: CAISESAVGGGYTF. The chain joins TRBV10-3 to TRBJ1-2; D may be TRBD1 (5 bases). CDR3 length: 14 residues. Germline V gene sequence: CDR1 ENHRY, CDR2 SYGVKD. Deletions cut 0 bases from V and 8 bases from J, with 13 bases between.

Here the CDR3 reads CASSPQDRGYYEQYF. The CDR3 coding sequence is TGTGCCAGTAGTCCCCAGGACAGGGGCTACTACGAGCAGTACTTC. The J gene is TRBJ2-7, the V gene TRBV19; 9 nucleotides align to TRBD1. V lost 5 bases to trimming and J lost 3 bases; unmatched junction nucleotides: 8. Germline lookup yields CDR1 LNHDA and CDR2 SQIVND (reference sequence). The CDR3 has 15 residues.

V usage is TRBV6-5 and J usage is TRBJ2-5; D perhaps matches TRBD2 (6 bases). The germline V gene encodes CDR1 MNHEY and CDR2 SVGAGI. This CDR3 has 16 residues. V lost 0 bases, J lost 5 bases, and 16 bases lay in between. The CDR3 sequence is CASSYSNGGGGETQYF. The CDR3 region has the DNA TGTGCCAGCAGTTACTCGAACGGGGGAGGTGGGGAGACCCAGTACTTC.

The chain is built from TRBV25-1 and TRBJ1-1; D call uncertain. This CDR3 has 14 residues. In germline, CDR1 is MGHDK, CDR2 SYGVNS. V shed 4 bases and J shed 1 base, with 10 bases lying between them. In DNA, the CDR3 is TGTGCCAGCAGTGGTTACCGGGGGAACACTGAAGCTTTCTTT. Its protein product is CASSGYRGNTEAFF.

This clonotype was seen a handful of times. V is TRBV11-1 and J is TRBJ2-7; 10 bases agree with TRBD1. V lost 7 bases and J lost 0; bases outside the gene matches: 6. CDR3 length equals 15 residues. The germline CDR1 and CDR2 sequences are SGHAT and FQDESV (reference sequence). The CDR3 is CASTRGQGDSYEQYF. The CDR3 DNA reads TGTGCCAGCACCCGTGGACAGGGGGACTCCTACGAGCAGTACTTC.

This chain joins TRBV9 and TRBJ1-2; TRBD1 is a possible D gene (5 bases). Germline assignment: CDR1 SGDLS and CDR2 YYNGEE. V lost 0 bases, J lost 3 bases, and 9 bases lay in between. The length of the CDR3 is 14 residues. The CDR3 region has the DNA TGTGCCAGCAGCGTAGCGCGGGGGGACTATGGCTACACCTTC. Translation gives CASSVARGDYGYTF.

The chain uses TRBV7-7 and TRBJ2-7; D is unclear. The CDR3 runs to 16 residues. CDR1 and CDR2 from the germline V gene are SSHAT and FNYEAQ (reference sequence). Trimming took 4 bases from V and 3 from J, leaving 19 bases between them. The CDR3 spells CASSSPRQALIYEQYF. CDR3 nucleotide sequence: TGTGCCAGCAGCTCCCCCCGGCAGGCTCTTATCTACGAGCAGTACTTC.

This clonotype has a handful of counts. V gene TRBV18 combines with J gene TRBJ1-3; a possible D gene is TRBD1 (6 bases). Germline assignment: CDR1 KGHSH and CDR2 LQKENI. The CDR3 consists of 14 residues. V was pared by 2 bases and J by 2 bases, with 7 bases between. CDR3: CASSPTGTGNTIYF. The CDR3 DNA reads as TGTGCCAGCTCACCAACAGGGACTGGAAACACCATATATTTT.

This clonotype appeared once. The chain links TRBV6-1 to TRBJ2-3; 7 positions match TRBD2. The CDR3 is 16 amino acids. CDR1 MNHNS and CDR2 SASEGT come from the germline V gene. The junction had 7 bases not matched to a gene; V was cut back by 4 bases and J by 0 bases. The CDR3: CASSGLAPTSTDTQYF. The CDR3 bases are TGTGCCAGCAGTGGACTAGCCCCTACAAGCACAGATACGCAGTATTTT.

The genes are TRBV18 and TRBJ2-2; no definite D call. CDR3 length: 14 amino acids. Germline V gene sequence: CDR1 KGHSH, CDR2 LQKENI. Trimming shortened V by 3 bases and J by 4 bases, and 9 bases separated the two germline ends. The CDR3 DNA follows: TGTGCCAGCTCACCTGTGGTTTCCACCGGGGAGCTGTTTTTT. As protein: CASSPVVSTGELFF.

The gene calls are TRBV5-1 and TRBJ2-7, with D possibly TRBD1 on 6 matching bases. The CDR3 length is 13 residues. Germline V lookup: CDR1 SGHRS, CDR2 YFSETQ. Trimming shortened V by 9 bases and J by 1 base, and 14 bases separated the two germline ends. Written as DNA, the CDR3 is TGCGCCACCTTCAGTCAGGGGTCCTACGAGCAGTACTTC. Translation: CATFSQGSYEQYF.

This clonotype occurred a few times. This chain joins TRBV7-2 and TRBJ2-1, with unresolved D. Between the trimmed V and J ends, which lost 6 bases and 10 bases, there was a span of 13 bases. The CDR3 has 12 residues. Germline loops: CDR1 SGHTA, CDR2 FQGNSA. The CDR3 here is CASSSSGLEQFF. CDR3 DNA: TGTGCCAGCAGTTCGTCCGGGTTAGAGCAGTTCTTC.

The sample holds a few counts of this clonotype. For the CDR3, the DNA is TGCAGCGTTGAAGGACAGGGGGCGACTGAAGCTTTCTTT. Translating gives CSVEGQGATEAFF. The chain has TRBV29-1 and TRBJ1-1, with TRBD1 identical over 10 bases. J gave up 5 bases and V 1 base, and 1 base lay outside the gene matches. The CDR3 is made up of 13 amino acids. Germline loops: CDR1 SQVTM, CDR2 ANQGSEA.

This clonotype was detected many times. V gene TRBV20-1 combines with J gene TRBJ2-3; no clear D. Germline V gene lookup returns CDR1 DFQATT and CDR2 SNEGSKA (reference sequence). Trimming took 3 bases from V and 10 from J, leaving 14 bases between them. The CDR3 contains 12 residues. Here the CDR3 DNA reads TGCAGTGCTAGCGGACCCCTCGAGGCGCAGTATTTT. It translates to CSASGPLEAQYF.

The genes are TRBV15 and TRBJ2-1, with D maybe TRBD2 (5 bases). Looked up from germline, CDR1 is LNHNV and CDR2 is YYDKDF (reference sequence). The CDR3 runs 14 residues. V lost 5 bases to trimming and J lost 2 bases, with 10 bases between them. CDR3 residues: CATSQDFPYNEQFF. The CDR3 DNA sequence: TGTGCCACCAGCCAGGACTTCCCCTACAATGAGCAGTTCTTC.

The V gene is TRBV7-9, the J gene TRBJ2-7, with 7 bases lining up with TRBD1. CDR1 and CDR2 (germline): SEHNR, FQNEAQ (reference sequence). The CDR3 extends over 12 amino acids. V dropped 8 bases and J dropped 0; count of bases not matched to a gene: 1. DNA for the CDR3: TGTGCCAGCGGGACAGCCTCCTACGAGCAGTACTTC. Translating it yields CASGTASYEQYF.

This clonotype was found a few times. The V and J genes are TRBV29-1 and TRBJ2-1, with 7 bases identical to TRBD1. Germline V lookup: CDR1 SQVTM, CDR2 ANQGSEA. V lost 7 bases, J lost 3 bases, and 6 bases stayed unmatched. CDR3 length equals 13 residues. The CDR3 region is CSARDRDYNEQFF. The CDR3 DNA reads as TGCAGCGCCAGGGACAGAGACTACAATGAGCAGTTCTTC.

The genes are TRBV12-3 or TRBV12-4 and TRBJ1-2; 11 bases are a match to TRBD1. J gave up 0 bases and V 3 bases, and 3 bases lay outside the gene matches. The CDR3 spans 16 residues. The CDR3 DNA reads TGTGCCAGCAGTTTGGGGACAGGGGGTACTAACTATGGCTACACCTTC. Its protein product is CASSLGTGGTNYGYTF.

The chain joins TRBV5-6 to TRBJ2-6; no reliable D call. V lost 0 bases to trimming and J lost 4 bases, with 5 bases between them. CDR3 length: 14 residues. The germline V gene encodes CDR1 SGHDT and CDR2 YYEEEE. The CDR3 coding sequence is TGTGCCAGCAGCTTGGAACGGGGGGCCAACGTCCTGACTTTC. Protein sequence: CASSLERGANVLTF.

This clonotype has just a few counts. This chain connects TRBV20-1 to TRBJ2-2; D is unresolved. The CDR3 contains 14 residues. CDR1 and CDR2 (germline): DFQATT, SNEGSKA (reference sequence). Trimming took 6 bases from V and 0 from J, leaving 11 bases between them. The CDR3 nucleotides are TGCAGTGCACCCCCCGGTGCGAACACCGGGGAGCTGTTTTTT. This sequence encodes CSAPPGANTGELFF.

This clonotype was detected only a few times. The rearrangement joins TRBV27 to TRBJ2-7, with a possible D match to TRBD1 (6 bases). The CDR3 sequence is 14 residues long. V lost 1 base and J 7 bases, leaving 14 bases between the germline ends. The germline V gene has CDR1 MNHEY and CDR2 SMNVEV (reference sequence). The CDR3: CASSLYRAEREQYF. The CDR3 DNA sequence: TGTGCCAGCAGTTTATACAGGGCCGAGCGTGAGCAGTACTTC.

This clonotype came up many times. V is TRBV20-1 and J is TRBJ2-3; 12 nucleotides agree with TRBD2. The germline V gene has CDR1 DFQATT and CDR2 SNEGSKA (reference sequence). Germline trimming cut 3 bases from V and 5 bases from J; bases unmatched to any gene: 9. The CDR3 covers 16 residues. The chain's CDR3 is CSASGASGGAGDTQYF. In DNA form, the CDR3 reads TGCAGTGCTAGTGGGGCTAGCGGGGGGGCCGGAGATACGCAGTATTTT.

This clonotype was seen a handful of times. The chain has TRBV20-1 and TRBJ1-1, with TRBD1 matching over 8 bases. The V and J ends lost 0 bases and 0 bases, in that order; junction bases with no gene match: 6. CDR1 and CDR2 (germline): DFQATT, SNEGSKA (reference sequence). CDR3 length equals 16 residues. The CDR3 loop reads CSAREGQGGLNTEAFF. DNA for the CDR3: TGCAGTGCTAGAGAAGGACAGGGAGGCCTGAACACTGAAGCTTTCTTT.

The V call is TRBV28, the J call TRBJ1-6, with D hard to call. CDR3 length: 13 amino acids. In germline, CDR1 is MDHEN, CDR2 SYDVKM. V shed 10 bases and J shed 5 bases, with 12 bases lying between them. The CDR3 loop is CATWPTHNSPLHF. The CDR3 coding sequence is TGTGCCACGTGGCCAACTCATAATTCACCCCTCCACTTT.

The V gene is TRBV7-9, the J gene TRBJ2-5; 10 nucleotides align to TRBD2. V trimming: 8 bases; J trimming: 2 bases; junction bases outside the gene matches: 5. The germline gives CDR1 SEHNR, CDR2 FQNEAQ (reference sequence). CDR3 length equals 14 residues. The CDR3 protein is CASVGTSAQETQYF. In nucleotides, the CDR3 is TGTGCCAGCGTCGGGACTAGCGCTCAAGAGACCCAGTACTTC.